This T cell receptor (beta chain) was identified during a study of T cells after yellow fever vaccination. The study, taken as a whole, reports: Reappearance after the booster was observed for most primary-vaccination clones (96% CD4, less than 90% CD8). Some clonotypes were seen in both the CD4 and the CD8 compartments. These made up a small share and likely arose from convergent recombination. From the bulk population, abundant clonotypes could contaminate and appear within FACS-sorted repertoires.

J was trimmed by 1 base and V by 4 bases; bases with no gene match: 7. The CDR3 runs to 17 residues. Per germline, CDR1 DFQATT and CDR2 SNEGSKA (reference sequence). Making TCR cDNA involved 5'RACE template switching, which added UMIs and a universal primer site. TCRdb called the 5' RACE reads again in MiXCR, with one record for every CDR3 protein. The sample gives about 250,000 distinct CDR3 sequences, roughly 3.5% of which show up once; approximately 18% is in the top ten. This clonotype was recorded at least ten times. The antigen is not known. This material consisted of PBMCs, taken 15 days after the yellow fever booster vaccination. The rearrangement uses TRBV20-1 and TRBJ2-3, with 14 bases fitting TRBD2. This TCR came from a man between 18 and 35 years old who received the YFV17D yellow fever vaccine. In nucleotides, the CDR3 is TGCAGTGCTAATGTCCAGGGACTAGCGGGGGGCACAGATACGCAGTATTTT. It is translated as CSANVQGLAGGTDTQYF.